Listed below are T cell receptor beta chains from one sample, sequenced in a study of cytomegalovirus exposure and HLA in healthy donors. Sequencing was performed with immunoSEQ multiplex PCR; in TCRdb, only in-frame clones are kept and a portion is missing. The sample consists of about 130,000 clones, roughly 70% of them appearing once. Material for sequencing was PBMCs. Receptors were obtained from a man between 18 and 35 years old in good health and CMV-seropositive. Both conserved end residues are part of each CDR3. D genes are given only for firm matches. Clone size is not always given. Where it is, it says once, few, many or a class for expanded clones.

TRBV19	NA	TRBJ2-3	TRBD2	CASDDRVAGTQYF	TGTGCCAGTGATGATCGGGTAGCGGGTACGCAGTATTTT
TRBV18	few	TRBJ1-6	TRBD1	CASSIRTGDNSPLHF	TGTGCCAGCTCAATTCGGACAGGGGATAATTCACCCCTCCACTTT
TRBV4-2	NA	TRBJ1-2	NA	CASSQDVGRGGYGYTF	TGTGCCAGCAGCCAAGATGTTGGGCGGGGGGGCTATGGCTACACCTTC
TRBV7-2	few	TRBJ2-1	TRBD1	CASSLGQEQFF	TGTGCCAGCAGCCTCGGACAGGAACAGTTCTTC
TRBV10-3	NA	TRBJ2-2	NA	CAISESAGLYAGELFF	TGTGCCATCAGTGAGTCTGCTGGGCTCTACGCCGGGGAGCTGTTTTTT
TRBV4-3	few	TRBJ2-5	TRBD2	CASSQGSGRAPETQYF	TGCGCCAGCAGCCAAGGTAGCGGGAGGGCCCCAGAGACCCAGTACTTC
TRBV6-6	NA	TRBJ1-3	TRBD1	CASSSTGGTGNTIYF	TGTGCCAGCAGTTCGACAGGGGGAACTGGAAACACCATATATTTT
TRBV7-9	NA	TRBJ2-7	NA	CASSPDRYEQYF	TGTGCCAGCAGCCCGGACAGATACGAGCAGTACTTC
TRBV7-2	NA	TRBJ2-5	TRBD1	CASSSGTGYQETQYF	TGTGCCAGCAGCTCCGGGACAGGCTACCAAGAGACCCAGTACTTC
TRBV28	NA	TRBJ2-7	TRBD1	CASSGGQEPYEQYF	TGTGCCAGCAGTGGGGGACAGGAGCCTTACGAGCAGTACTTC
TRBV2	NA	TRBJ1-2	TRBD1	CASSGQGSVSYGYTF	TGTGCCAGCAGTGGACAGGGGTCTGTTAGCTATGGCTACACCTTC
TRBV7-8	NA	TRBJ2-7	NA	CASSLEAGFYEQYF	TGTGCCAGCAGCTTAGAAGCAGGGTTTTACGAGCAGTACTTC
TRBV19	NA	TRBJ2-2	TRBD1	CASSRQGTGELFF	TGTGCCAGTAGCCGACAGGGCACCGGGGAGCTGTTTTTT
TRBV28	few	TRBJ1-1	NA	CASIPAGHTEAFF	TGTGCCAGCATCCCCGCAGGGCACACTGAAGCTTTCTTT
TRBV2	NA	TRBJ2-7	NA	CASGGGSSYEQYF	TGTGCCAGCGGGGGCGGGTCCTCCTACGAGCAGTACTTC
TRBV5-4	NA	TRBJ1-1	NA	CASSAKTGPMNTEAFF	TGTGCCAGCAGCGCCAAGACAGGACCCATGAACACTGAAGCTTTCTTT
TRBV9	NA	TRBJ1-2	TRBD1	CASSKGGDRVGYTF	TGTGCCAGCAGCAAAGGAGGGGACAGGGTTGGCTACACCTTC
TRBV5-4	NA	TRBJ2-1	NA	CASSRSGGQIQQFF	TGTGCCAGCAGCCGATCTGGAGGGCAGATTCAGCAGTTCTTC
TRBV6-5	NA	TRBJ2-2	NA	CASSIRVHTGELFF	TGTGCCAGCAGTATTCGGGTGCACACCGGGGAGCTGTTTTTT
TRBV7-8	NA	TRBJ2-7	NA	CASSLGWGPDYEQYF	TGTGCCAGCAGCTTAGGTTGGGGGCCGGACTACGAGCAGTACTTC
TRBV6-6	few	TRBJ2-3	NA	CASSYELLADTQYF	TGTGCCAGCAGTTACGAACTACTAGCAGATACGCAGTATTTT
TRBV28	NA	TRBJ2-1	TRBD2	CASSPLADNEQFF	TGTGCCAGCAGCCCACTAGCGGACAATGAGCAGTTCTTC
TRBV5-5	NA	TRBJ2-3	TRBD1	CASTRLFRDRVYSDTQYF	TGTGCCAGCACCCGTCTATTCCGGGACAGGGTATATTCAGATACGCAGTATTTT
TRBV29-1	NA	TRBJ1-3	NA	CSVVGSSGGNTIYF	TGCAGCGTTGTGGGGAGCTCAGGTGGAAACACCATATATTTT
TRBV19	NA	TRBJ1-5	NA	CASSTQGYNQPQHF	TGTGCCAGTAGTACTCAGGGCTACAATCAGCCCCAGCATTTT
TRBV6-1	NA	TRBJ1-2	NA	CASSSRLGYTF	TGTGCCAGCAGTTCGCGGCTGGGCTACACCTTC
TRBV10-3	NA	TRBJ1-4	NA	CAAKGAGAEKLFF	TGTGCCGCAAAAGGGGCAGGGGCTGAAAAACTGTTTTTT
TRBV7-8	NA	TRBJ1-2	NA	CASSFGGRYGYTF	TGTGCCAGCAGCTTCGGGGGTCGGTATGGCTACACCTTC
TRBV6-6	NA	TRBJ1-1	NA	CASSYDNPNTEAFF	TGTGCCAGCAGTTACGACAACCCGAACACTGAAGCTTTCTTT